This entry features one T cell receptor beta chain sequence. The source of the sample is a study of CD8+ T cells in alopecia areata. Looked up from germline, CDR1 is SGHDT and CDR2 is YYEEEE. V was pared by 0 bases and J by 2 bases, with 13 bases between. This CDR3 has 16 amino acids. cDNA serving as the sequencing template came from extracted, reverse transcribed RNA. The protocol was immunoSEQ multiplex PCR, while the TCRdb copy is restricted to in-frame clones and leaves out a portion. This table holds 140,000 to 150,000 clones, approximately 60% found once. The receptor was derived from a human donor in good health. This chain uses TRBV5-6 with TRBJ2-3; D call uncertain. The material sequenced was CD8+ T cells sorted from blood. DNA of the CDR3: TGTGCCAGCAGCTTGGCCGCGATCCTACCCACAGATACGCAGTATTTT. This translates into CASSLAAILPTDTQYF.